Listed below are T cell receptor beta chains from one sample, sequenced in a study of T-cell reconstitution after alpha-beta-depleted transplantation in children. From the PCR reads, TCRdb called clonotypes with MiXCR, one entry per CDR3 protein. In the table there are roughly 590,000 distinct CDR3 sequences, 15% to 20% of which are singletons. The starting material was PBMCs from the stem cell graft donor, obtained from the stem cell graft. These receptor sequences come from a human donor who donated a stem cell graft to a child with acute myeloid leukemia. CDR3s include the opening cysteine and the closing phenylalanine or tryptophan. The D gene is left open where the match is weak. The size of a clone is reported for some rows only, either as once, few or many, or as a class for expanded clones.

NA	TRBJ2-4	TRBV4-3	TRBD1	CASSQGLQGSRDIQYF	TGCGCCAGCAGCCAAGGGCTACAGGGGTCCCGAGACATTCAGTACTTC
few	TRBJ1-2	TRBV7-9	NA	CASSLALGQYSDYGYTF	TGTGCCAGCAGCCTTGCCCTCGGACAGTATTCGGACTATGGCTACACCTTC
NA	TRBJ2-5	TRBV18	TRBD2	CASSLLADEKTQYF	TGTGCCAGCTCACTACTAGCGGATGAGAAGACCCAGTACTTC
NA	TRBJ1-5	TRBV20-1	NA	CSASGGGSGYQPQHF	TGCAGTGCTAGTGGAGGGGGATCGGGTTATCAGCCCCAGCATTTT
many	TRBJ2-1	TRBV20-1	NA	CSARKGASYNEQFF	TGCAGTGCTAGAAAAGGGGCCTCCTACAATGAGCAGTTCTTC
few	TRBJ1-1	TRBV7-2	NA	CASSLGVSTEAFF	TGTGCCAGCAGCTTAGGGGTGAGCACTGAAGCTTTCTTT
many	TRBJ2-5	TRBV20-1	NA	CSARTTGRETQYF	TGCAGTGCTAGGACCACAGGGCGAGAGACCCAGTACTTC
few	TRBJ1-5	TRBV7-8	TRBD1	CASSLGTGPRTSNQPQHF	TGTGCCAGCAGCTTGGGGACAGGCCCGAGAACTAGCAATCAGCCCCAGCATTTT
few	TRBJ2-5	TRBV11-2	TRBD1	CASSLVATGGRETQYF	TGTGCCAGCAGCTTAGTGGCGACAGGGGGGCGAGAGACCCAGTACTTC
few	TRBJ2-3	TRBV29-1	NA	CSVSLGGSTDTQYF	TGCAGCGTTTCTTTAGGGGGAAGCACAGATACGCAGTATTTT
many	TRBJ1-3	TRBV6-5	NA	CASSYSRVPISGNTIYF	TGTGCCAGCAGTTACTCGAGGGTTCCCATCTCTGGAAACACCATATATTTT
many	TRBJ2-3	TRBV20-1	TRBD1	CSAWTGETDTQYF	TGCAGTGCGTGGACAGGGGAAACAGATACGCAGTATTTT
NA	TRBJ1-5	TRBV6-1	TRBD1	CASRTGVKQPQHF	TGTGCCAGCAGAACAGGGGTCAAACAGCCCCAGCATTTT
NA	TRBJ2-3	TRBV30	TRBD2	CAWTGGVIDTQYF	TGTGCCTGGACGGGAGGGGTGATAGATACGCAGTATTTT
NA	TRBJ1-3	TRBV12-5	NA	CASEQGSSGNTIYF	TGTGCTAGTGAGCAGGGGAGCTCTGGAAACACCATATATTTT
many	TRBJ2-1	TRBV5-6	NA	CASSLEGGMFRDEQFF	TGTGCCAGCAGCTTGGAGGGGGGCATGTTCCGCGATGAGCAGTTCTTC
many	TRBJ2-2	TRBV12-3/TRBV12-4	NA	CASRLGPSNTGELFF	TGTGCCAGCAGACTAGGGCCCTCGAACACCGGGGAGCTGTTTTTT
many	TRBJ1-2	TRBV20-1	TRBD1	CSARTQTGGDGYTF	TGCAGTGCTAGAACCCAAACAGGGGGGGACGGCTACACCTTC
few	TRBJ2-5	TRBV9	TRBD2	CASSRGLAGITEETQYF	TGTGCCAGCAGCCGGGGACTAGCGGGGATTACCGAAGAGACCCAGTACTTC
few	TRBJ2-6	TRBV7-9	NA	CASSLARALSGANVLTF	TGTGCCAGCAGCTTAGCCCGGGCCCTCTCTGGGGCCAACGTCCTGACTTTC
many	TRBJ2-5	TRBV29-1	NA	CSAQRETQYF	TGCAGCGCCCAGAGGGAGACCCAGTACTTC
few	TRBJ2-6	TRBV9	NA	CASSVAGANVLTF	TGTGCCAGCAGCGTAGCCGGGGCCAACGTCCTGACTTTC
many	TRBJ2-7	TRBV20-1	TRBD2	CSARSGTTDHEQYF	TGCAGTGCTAGATCCGGGACTACCGACCACGAGCAGTACTTC
many	TRBJ2-7	TRBV29-1	NA	CSVEEADPYEQYF	TGCAGCGTTGAAGAAGCGGACCCCTACGAGCAGTACTTC
NA	TRBJ2-7	TRBV7-8	NA	CASSLLLRYEQYF	TGTGCCAGCAGCTTACTTCTCCGGTACGAGCAGTACTTC
NA	TRBJ2-2	TRBV16	TRBD1	CASRRTAGGHGELFF	TGTGCCAGCAGAAGGACGGCAGGGGGTCACGGGGAGCTGTTTTTT
NA	TRBJ1-2	TRBV7-2	TRBD1	CASSLWTGRGYTF	TGTGCCAGCAGCCTCTGGACAGGGCGAGGCTACACCTTC
many	TRBJ1-6	TRBV20-1	TRBD1	CSALPLRRDRDSPLHF	TGCAGTGCCCTCCCCCTACGCAGGGACAGGGATTCACCCCTCCACTTT
many	TRBJ2-1	TRBV29-1	TRBD2	CSVFSGGYNEQFF	TGCAGCGTTTTTAGCGGGGGTTACAATGAGCAGTTCTTC
many	TRBJ1-2	TRBV10-3	TRBD1	CAITFRSGTGAMGYTF	TGTGCCATCACTTTCCGGTCCGGGACAGGGGCTATGGGCTACACCTTC
NA	TRBJ1-1	TRBV5-1	NA	CASRVRQENTESFF	TGCGCCAGCAGGGTGAGGCAGGAGAACACTGAATCTTTCTTT
NA	TRBJ1-2	TRBV6-1	NA	CSSSESGGAYGGYTF	TGTTCCAGCAGTGAAAGCGGGGGCGCCTATGGTGGCTACACCTTC
many	TRBJ1-1	TRBV20-1	TRBD1	CSAVTGGWNEAFF	TGCAGTGCAGTGACAGGGGGCTGGAACGAAGCTTTCTTT
few	TRBJ2-5	TRBV10-3	TRBD1	CAIGQGETQYF	TGTGCCATTGGACAGGGAGAGACCCAGTACTTC
many	TRBJ2-3	TRBV12-3/TRBV12-4	NA	CASSLRGASTDTQYF	TGTGCCAGCAGTTTGCGGGGTGCTAGCACAGATACGCAGTATTTT
many	TRBJ1-2	TRBV29-1	NA	CSVRQGANYGYTF	TGCAGCGTGCGACAAGGGGCTAACTATGGCTACACCTTC
many	TRBJ2-1	TRBV7-9	NA	CASSFGGVEQFF	TGTGCCAGCAGCTTCGGTGGGGTTGAGCAGTTCTTC
NA	TRBJ2-7	TRBV5-1	NA	CASSSGRGFLADSYEQYF	TGCGCCAGCAGCTCTGGGAGGGGGTTTCTAGCGGACTCCTACGAGCAGTACTTC
NA	TRBJ1-1	TRBV3-1	NA	CASSHKSTGNTEAFF	TGTGCCAGCAGCCATAAATCGACAGGGAACACTGAAGCTTTCTTT
many	TRBJ1-2	TRBV6-5	NA	CASWGVDGYTF	TGTGCCAGTTGGGGGGTTGATGGCTACACCTTC
many	TRBJ1-1	TRBV12-3/TRBV12-4	NA	CASSGISNTEAFF	TGTGCCAGCAGTGGGATATCGAACACTGAAGCTTTCTTT
many	TRBJ1-4	TRBV12-3/TRBV12-4	NA	CASSLGRAPKLFF	TGTGCCAGCAGTTTAGGGAGAGCCCCTAAACTGTTTTTT
few	TRBJ2-1	TRBV29-1	TRBD2	CSVPRAPKRGIVHNEQFF	TGCAGCGTCCCGAGAGCTCCCAAGCGGGGGATTGTTCACAATGAGCAGTTCTTC
few	TRBJ2-1	TRBV9	NA	CASSVGASSYNEQFF	TGTGCCAGCAGCGTAGGCGCGAGCTCCTACAATGAGCAGTTCTTC
NA	TRBJ1-2	TRBV7-2	NA	CASSLLFRGRFGYTF	TGTGCCAGCAGCTTGCTCTTCCGGGGGCGATTTGGCTACACCTTC